These T cell receptor beta chains were read from a single sample in a study of T cell responses to AZD1222 COVID-19 vaccine. This table comes from immunoSEQ multiplex PCR, and its TCRdb copy is limited to in-frame clones, with some not included. The repertoire holds 70,000 to 75,000 clones, with 60% to 85% as singletons. This specimen was peripheral blood, taken 28 days after the second AZD1222 dose. The receptor set was obtained from an adult who received the AZD1222 COVID-19 vaccine. CDR3s include the opening cysteine and the closing phenylalanine or tryptophan. The D gene is left open where the match is weak. Rows give clone size only sometimes, using once, few, many, or a class for an expanded clone.

v_gene	j_gene	abundance	d_gene	CDR3nt	CDR3aa
TRBV6-2/TRBV6-3	TRBJ1-1	.	.	TGTGCCAGCAGTTATCTTAAAGGGGACACTGAAGCTTTCTTT	CASSYLKGDTEAFF
TRBV7-6	TRBJ2-5	.	.	TGTGCCAGCAGCTTAGCGCTGACGGGCGTCGGGACCCAGTACTTC	CASSLALTGVGTQYF
TRBV13	TRBJ2-7	.	.	TGTGCCAGCAGCTCCGGGACGACCGCCCTATCGGAGTACTTC	CASSSGTTALSEYF
TRBV6-7	TRBJ2-2	.	TRBD1	TGTGCCAGCAGTTACTCGTGGACAGGTACGGAAAACACCGGGGAGCTGTTTTTT	CASSYSWTGTENTGELFF
TRBV2	TRBJ2-5	.	.	TGTGCCAGCAGTGAAGGTTGGGAGACCCAGTACTTC	CASSEGWETQYF
TRBV18	TRBJ2-1	.	TRBD2	TGTGCCAGCTCACCGGGGAATTCAGCGGGAGGAAACAATGAGCAGTTCTTC	CASSPGNSAGGNNEQFF
TRBV7-3	TRBJ2-1	.	TRBD2	TGTGCCAGCAGCTCCCAGGCGGGAGGCTCCTACAATGAGCAGTTCTTC	CASSSQAGGSYNEQFF
TRBV27	TRBJ2-3	.	.	TGTGCCAGCAGGGCCACAGAAGATACGCAGTATTTT	CASRATEDTQYF
TRBV24-1	TRBJ1-5	few	.	TGTGCCACCAGTGATTCGAGGGGATATCAGCCCCAGCATTTT	CATSDSRGYQPQHF
TRBV27	TRBJ1-4	.	.	TGTGCCAGCAGTTTATCCAGCGGAAAACTGTTTTTT	CASSLSSGKLFF
TRBV29-1	TRBJ1-2	.	TRBD1	TGCAGCGTTAACGCCGGGACAGGGTTCTATGGCTACACCTTC	CSVNAGTGFYGYTF
TRBV28	TRBJ2-5	.	TRBD1	TGTGCCACGACAGGGGGCTTACAAGAGACCCAGTACTTC	CATTGGLQETQYF
TRBV28	TRBJ2-3	.	TRBD1	TGTGCCAGCCTGATGGGACAGGGGACAGATACGCAGTATTTT	CASLMGQGTDTQYF
TRBV7-9	TRBJ1-6	once	.	TGTGCCAGCAGCCCAGGGCAGGGTTCACCCCTCCACTTT	CASSPGQGSPLHF
TRBV6-5	TRBJ2-1	.	TRBD2	TGTGCCAGCAGTCTCTCACGGGGGGGCTGGAATGAGCAGTTCTTC	CASSLSRGGWNEQFF
TRBV12-5	TRBJ1-1	.	.	TGTGCTAGTGGTGTCGGGAAGACGCCGAACACTGAAGCTTTCTTT	CASGVGKTPNTEAFF
TRBV27	TRBJ1-2	.	.	TGTGCCAGCAGTACGGGACGGAGAACTGAAGGCTACACCTTC	CASSTGRRTEGYTF
TRBV7-8	TRBJ1-1	.	.	TGTGCCAGCAGCTTAGGGGAGGGGGGATCGGACACTGAAGCTTTCTTT	CASSLGEGGSDTEAFF
TRBV4-2	TRBJ2-7	.	.	TGTGCCAGCAGCCAAGATCTTAATGCCATTTACGAGCAGTACTTC	CASSQDLNAIYEQYF
TRBV2	TRBJ2-4	.	.	TGTGCCAGCAGGAGACAGGTCATACTAGCCAAAAACATTCAGTACTTC	CASRRQVILAKNIQYF
TRBV15	TRBJ1-2	.	TRBD1	TGTGCCACCAGCAGAGATACAACAGGGGGCAATGGCTACACCTTC	CATSRDTTGGNGYTF
TRBV12-3/TRBV12-4	TRBJ1-2	.	.	TGTGCCAGCAGTTTAAGGGCGGACTATGGCTACACCTTC	CASSLRADYGYTF
TRBV5-8	TRBJ2-1	.	TRBD2	TGTGCCAGCAGCCCCTTCGCGGCGGGAGACGCCTACAATGAGCAGTTCTTC	CASSPFAAGDAYNEQFF
TRBV19	TRBJ1-2	.	.	TGTGCCAGTAGTATAGCCCTTGGGTCGAACTATGGCTACACCTTC	CASSIALGSNYGYTF
TRBV11-3	TRBJ2-3	.	.	TGTGCCAGCAGCCAGGGGGCGGGAGAAACGGATACGCAGTATTTT	CASSQGAGETDTQYF
TRBV28	TRBJ2-3	.	.	TGTGCCAGCAGTTTTCGCGGGAAGCCAGATACGCAGTATTTT	CASSFRGKPDTQYF
TRBV6-5	TRBJ1-4	.	TRBD1	TGTGCCAGCAGTTACTCGGGACAGGGGATTGAAAAACTGTTTTTT	CASSYSGQGIEKLFF
TRBV20-1	TRBJ2-1	.	.	TGCAGTGCTAGAGTTGCTGAGCAGTTCTTC	CSARVAEQFF
TRBV7-8	TRBJ1-2	.	TRBD1	TGTGCCAGCAGCCCCCCGACAGGGAATAACTATGGCTACACCTTC	CASSPPTGNNYGYTF
TRBV5-6	TRBJ2-1	.	.	TGTGCCAGCAGCTTGGAATTGTCGGGATCCTACAATGAGCAGTTCTTC	CASSLELSGSYNEQFF
TRBV18	TRBJ2-6	.	.	TGTGCCAGCTCACCACCCCAGGGGACGGGGTTCTGGAAGACCAACGTCCTGACTTTC	CASSPPQGTGFWKTNVLTF
TRBV5-4	TRBJ1-1	.	.	TGTGCCAGCAGCCAAGGGGCCAGAAACCCGAACACTGAAGCTTTCTTT	CASSQGARNPNTEAFF
TRBV4-3	TRBJ1-1	.	.	TGCGCCAGCAGCCAAGACAGGGTCGGAACTGAAGCTTTCTTT	CASSQDRVGTEAFF
TRBV9	TRBJ2-5	.	TRBD2	TGTGCCAGCAGCGGGGGGGTAGCGGGAGGCAGGGAGACCCAGTACTTC	CASSGGVAGGRETQYF
TRBV19	TRBJ2-4	.	TRBD2	TGTGCCAGTAGTAGCGGGGGAGCCAAAAACATTCAGTACTTC	CASSSGGAKNIQYF
TRBV24-1	TRBJ2-7	.	.	TGTGCCACCAGTGACCCGGGATCCGAGTACGAGCAGTACTTC	CATSDPGSEYEQYF
TRBV19	TRBJ2-1	.	.	TGTGCCAGTAGTCCCTCGGGCAGACGAGATTTCTACAATGAGCAGTTCTTC	CASSPSGRRDFYNEQFF
TRBV7-2	TRBJ2-3	.	.	TGTGCCAGCAGCTTAGTTGGAGTGGGGGGCACAGATACGCAGTATTTT	CASSLVGVGGTDTQYF
TRBV4-3	TRBJ2-7	.	.	TGCGCCAGCAGCCAAGCTTGGGGGTTCTCCTACGAGCAGTACTTC	CASSQAWGFSYEQYF
TRBV6-5	TRBJ1-5	few	TRBD1	TGTGCCAGCAGTCCGGGACAGAAAAATCAGCCCCAGCATTTT	CASSPGQKNQPQHF
TRBV30	TRBJ2-1	.	TRBD2	TGTGCCTGGAGTGTAGGCACGGGGGGGCCGCCCCTTCGGTTCTTC	CAWSVGTGGPPLRFF